This entry describes one T cell receptor beta chain. The sample comes from a study of identical twins. One entry per CDR3 protein, called by TCRdb with MiXCR from the 5' RACE reads. This sample has about 520,000 distinct CDR3 sequences, with 20% to 25% found just once. CDR3 length equals 16 residues. The trim removed 5 bases at V and 3 bases at J, leaving 9 bases unmatched. Germline CDR1 is DFQATT and CDR2 is SNEGSKA (reference sequence). These data were also reused for a study on T cells expressing NK-cell markers.

This TCR came from a young woman in good health. The chain uses TRBV20-1 and TRBJ2-3; TRBD2 matches 12 bases. Sequenced: CD4+ T cells sorted from blood. Here the CDR3 reads CSAPRLAGAKTDTQYF. Written as DNA, the CDR3 is TGCAGTGCTCCTAGACTAGCGGGGGCCAAAACAGATACGCAGTATTTT.